A selection of T cell receptor beta chains follows, all from one sample in a study of blood T cells in healthy people across ages. Using its own MiXCR run on the 5' RACE reads, TCRdb lists one record per CDR3 protein. Here the sample spans 1.5 million to 2 million distinct CDR3 sequences, 25% to 30% being singletons. Material for sequencing was blood. These receptor sequences come from a woman aged 25 to 45 in good health. CDR3s include the opening cysteine and the closing phenylalanine or tryptophan. D genes are given only for firm matches. The listing skips clone size in some rows; elsewhere it reads once, few, many or a size class.

TRBV18,NA,TRBJ2-7,NA,CASSPETANSYEQYF,TGTGCCAGCTCACCCGAGACAGCGAACTCCTACGAGCAGTACTTC
TRBV5-5,NA,TRBJ1-5,NA,CASSSGQWDQPQHF,TGTGCCAGCAGCTCCGGACAGTGGGATCAGCCCCAGCATTTT
TRBV15,many,TRBJ1-2,NA,CATSRDHWGYTF,TGTGCCACCAGCAGAGATCACTGGGGCTACACCTTC
TRBV30,NA,TRBJ2-1,NA,CAWNTQNYNEQFF,TGTGCCTGGAACACACAAAACTACAATGAGCAGTTCTTC
TRBV24-1,NA,TRBJ1-2,NA,CATSDSSRVGYTF,TGTGCCACCAGTGATTCGAGCAGGGTCGGCTACACCTTC
TRBV3-1,few,TRBJ2-3,TRBD2,CASSGTSGGWDTQYF,TGTGCCAGCAGCGGGACTAGCGGGGGGTGGGATACGCAGTATTTT
TRBV12-3/TRBV12-4,many,TRBJ2-7,TRBD1,CASSPGGAAYEQYF,TGTGCCAGCAGTCCAGGGGGTGCCGCCTACGAGCAGTACTTC
TRBV28,few,TRBJ1-2,NA,CASSLIPPVNYGYTF,TGTGCCAGCAGTTTAATTCCCCCAGTGAACTATGGCTACACCTTC
TRBV12-3/TRBV12-4,once,TRBJ1-5,NA,CARSLGGDQSQHF,TGTGCCCGCAGTTTAGGTGGGGATCAGTCCCAGCATTTT
TRBV7-6,NA,TRBJ2-3,NA,CAGHPRTGTDTQYF,TGTGCCGGTCACCCCCGCACTGGCACAGATACGCAGTATTTT
TRBV28,few,TRBJ2-7,TRBD1,CASRKTGGYEQYF,TGTGCCAGCAGGAAGACAGGGGGCTACGAGCAGTACTTC
TRBV12-3/TRBV12-4,many,TRBJ2-6,NA,CASSSSSSGANVLTF,TGTGCCAGCAGTTCTTCAAGCTCTGGGGCCAACGTCCTGACTTTC
TRBV20-1,few,TRBJ2-3,TRBD2,CSARALEMGGFTDTQYF,TGCAGTGCTAGGGCCCTAGAAATGGGGGGGTTCACAGATACGCAGTATTTT
TRBV12-3/TRBV12-4,NA,TRBJ2-7,TRBD2,CASSLRKRGNEQYF,TGTGCCAGCAGTTTACGGAAGCGGGGAAACGAGCAGTACTTC
TRBV9,few,TRBJ2-1,TRBD2,CASSQKRENSYNEQFF,TGTGCCAGCAGCCAAAAGCGGGAGAACTCCTACAATGAGCAGTTCTTC
TRBV7-9,NA,TRBJ2-5,TRBD1,CASTLDREGLTGETQYF,TGTGCCAGCACCCTGGACAGGGAAGGTCTTACAGGGGAGACCCAGTACTTC
TRBV5-1,few,TRBJ1-3,TRBD1,CASSPDRGGTIYF,TGCGCCAGCAGCCCTGACAGGGGGGGCACCATATATTTT
TRBV28,NA,TRBJ1-1,NA,CASRPRGRGNTEAFF,TGTGCCAGCAGACCCAGGGGTAGAGGGAACACTGAAGCTTTCTTT
TRBV2,NA,TRBJ2-3,TRBD2,CASSETGGPEDTQYF,TGTGCCAGCAGTGAGACGGGGGGGCCCGAAGATACGCAGTATTTT
TRBV20-1,NA,TRBJ1-1,TRBD1,CSAPTGFDTEAFF,TGCAGTGCGCCGACAGGGTTTGACACTGAAGCTTTCTTT
TRBV7-9,many,TRBJ2-7,NA,CASRPSGSTYEQYF,TGTGCCAGCAGGCCATCCGGGTCCACCTACGAGCAGTACTTC
TRBV25-1,NA,TRBJ2-5,TRBD1,CASMGTGRETQYF,TGTGCCAGTATGGGGACAGGGAGGGAGACCCAGTACTTC
TRBV6-2/TRBV6-3,NA,TRBJ1-5,NA,CASSYRGYGNQPQHF,TGTGCCAGCAGTTACAGGGGCTATGGCAATCAGCCCCAGCATTTT
TRBV20-1,few,TRBJ1-3,NA,CSARNVGENTIYF,TGCAGTGCTAGAAACGTGGGAGAAAACACCATATATTTT
TRBV4-3,once,TRBJ2-6,NA,CASSQVRLAVTGGANVLTF,TGCGCCAGCAGCCAAGTTCGGTTGGCAGTGACCGGGGGGGCCAACGTCCTGACTTTC
TRBV14,NA,TRBJ2-3,TRBD2,CASSPRLATTDTQYF,TGTGCCAGCAGCCCCCGACTAGCCACAACAGATACGCAGTATTTT
TRBV12-3/TRBV12-4,NA,TRBJ1-4,NA,CASSLPGRPTNEKLFF,TGTGCCAGCAGCTTACCCGGACGGCCAACTAATGAAAAACTGTTTTTT
TRBV7-2,NA,TRBJ1-5,NA,CASSPIQGFNQPQHF,TGTGCCAGCAGCCCCATACAGGGTTTCAATCAGCCCCAGCATTTT
TRBV10-1,many,TRBJ2-1,TRBD2,CASSDPGLAGFEEQFF,TGCGCCAGCAGTGACCCGGGACTAGCGGGGTTTGAGGAGCAGTTCTTC
TRBV20-1,many,TRBJ2-5,TRBD2,CSATGQAGLAGEETQYF,TGCAGTGCCACGGGACAGGCTGGACTAGCGGGAGAAGAGACCCAGTACTTC
TRBV6-1,NA,TRBJ2-7,TRBD1,CASSSTGTGGSSAPYEQYF,TGTGCCAGCAGCTCTACCGGGACAGGGGGTTCCAGTGCGCCCTACGAGCAGTACTTC
TRBV5-1,few,TRBJ1-4,TRBD1,CASSSGTGASLTEKLFF,TGCGCCAGCAGCTCCGGGACAGGGGCTTCCCTTACTGAAAAACTGTTTTTT
TRBV18,NA,TRBJ2-7,TRBD1,CASSTRTGQNSYEQYF,TGTGCCAGCTCAACGCGGACAGGGCAAAACTCCTACGAGCAGTACTTC
TRBV30,NA,TRBJ2-5,NA,CAWTPQDRDYNEQYF,TGTGCCTGGACCCCACAGGACAGGGACTACAATGAGCAGTACTTC
TRBV7-9,NA,TRBJ1-2,NA,CASRSSGPLGLRGYGYTF,TGTGCCAGCAGATCATCCGGACCGCTGGGGCTTAGGGGCTATGGCTACACCTTC
TRBV28,once,TRBJ2-2,NA,CASRVAGGRTGELFF,TGTGCCAGCAGAGTAGCCGGGGGGCGAACCGGGGAGCTGTTTTTT
TRBV7-2,once,TRBJ1-4,NA,CASSLDRWNEKLFF,TGTGCCAGCAGCTTAGACAGATGGAATGAAAAACTGTTTTTT
TRBV28,NA,TRBJ2-6,NA,CATLGANVLTF,TGTGCCACCCTAGGGGCCAACGTCCTGACTTTC
TRBV4-1,many,TRBJ2-1,TRBD1,CASSPKQGYEDEQFF,TGCGCCAGCAGCCCAAAACAGGGGTATGAGGATGAGCAGTTCTTC
TRBV10-3,many,TRBJ2-7,TRBD1,CAIRGTGRTYEQYF,TGTGCCATCAGAGGGACAGGGCGGACCTACGAGCAGTACTTC
TRBV29-1,many,TRBJ1-1,NA,CSVEGRFNTEAFF,TGCAGCGTTGAGGGCAGGTTTAACACTGAAGCTTTCTTT
TRBV14,few,TRBJ2-5,TRBD2,CASSRLLAGGETQYF,TGTGCCAGCAGCCGCCTACTAGCGGGGGGAGAGACCCAGTACTTC
TRBV7-9,many,TRBJ2-5,NA,CASSPPGTQYF,TGTGCCAGCAGCCCACCGGGGACCCAGTACTTC
TRBV30,NA,TRBJ2-7,NA,CAWSPGSHEQYF,TGTGCCTGGAGCCCGGGAAGCCACGAGCAGTACTTC
TRBV20-1,few,TRBJ2-3,NA,CSARGRGPSGHTDTQYF,TGCAGTGCTAGAGGGAGGGGGCCTAGCGGGCACACAGATACGCAGTATTTT
TRBV3-1,NA,TRBJ1-1,NA,CASSHIGGAFF,TGTGCCAGCAGCCATATTGGCGGGGCTTTCTTT
TRBV9,NA,TRBJ2-4,TRBD1,CASSVGTGAKTKNIQYF,TGTGCCAGCAGCGTGGGGACAGGGGCGAAAACAAAAAACATTCAGTACTTC
TRBV12-3/TRBV12-4,few,TRBJ2-5,TRBD2,CASSLFVRGLAGGQETQYF,TGTGCCAGCAGTTTATTCGTCCGGGGTTTAGCGGGGGGTCAAGAGACCCAGTACTTC
TRBV10-3,NA,TRBJ2-7,NA,CAIRDVSGRGEQYF,TGTGCCATCAGGGATGTTTCCGGCCGAGGCGAGCAGTACTTC
TRBV5-1,few,TRBJ2-1,NA,CASSSSPQPEVEQFF,TGCGCCAGCAGCTCAAGCCCCCAGCCCGAGGTGGAGCAGTTCTTC
TRBV28,NA,TRBJ2-5,NA,CASSFPGDQETQYF,TGTGCCAGCAGTTTCCCCGGGGACCAAGAGACCCAGTACTTC